This T cell receptor (beta chain) was sequenced for a study of cytomegalovirus exposure and HLA in healthy donors. 60 Vbeta and 13 Jbeta primers were used in PCR. The method was immunoSEQ multiplex PCR; TCRdb's version includes in-frame clones alone and lacks a portion of them. The sample consists of some 190,000 clones, 80% of them appearing once. Source material: PBMCs. The sequence came from a girl under 18 in good health and CMV-seropositive.

CDR3 sequence reads: CASSRSRALLYGYTF. The CDR3 DNA reads TGTGCCAGCAGCCGCTCCCGAGCGTTACTCTATGGCTACACCTTC. This chain uses TRBV11-2 with TRBJ1-2, with D unclear. The CDR3 runs 15 residues. CDR1 is SGHAT, CDR2 FQNNGV, per germline. Trimming left V 5 bases short and J 4 bases short, with 17 bases between.